This T cell receptor (beta chain) was captured by sequencing in a study of OX40 agonist ivuxolimab in advanced cancers. The wider study: Three dose-escalation patients had partial responses: one with hepatocellular carcinoma and two with cutaneous melanoma.

The assay was immunoSEQ multiplex PCR, and TCRdb's table has in-frame clones only and misses some. Of 100,000 or so clones in the sample, over 75% were seen once. This CDR3 spans 13 amino acids. Trimming removed 8 bases at V and 2 bases at J, with 12 bases between. Germline loops: CDR1 MNHNS, CDR2 SASEGT. V is TRBV6-1 and J is TRBJ1-1, with D perhaps TRBD1 (5 bases). The sequencing used CD4+ or CD8+ T cells sorted from blood, collected in a trial of the OX40 agonist ivuxolimab. This clonotype was sampled from an adult with an advanced solid tumor such as melanoma, head and neck, liver or kidney cancer. The CDR3 bases are TGTGCCAGCCGGCAGGGTCCCAACACTGAAGCTTTCTTT. Translating gives CASRQGPNTEAFF.